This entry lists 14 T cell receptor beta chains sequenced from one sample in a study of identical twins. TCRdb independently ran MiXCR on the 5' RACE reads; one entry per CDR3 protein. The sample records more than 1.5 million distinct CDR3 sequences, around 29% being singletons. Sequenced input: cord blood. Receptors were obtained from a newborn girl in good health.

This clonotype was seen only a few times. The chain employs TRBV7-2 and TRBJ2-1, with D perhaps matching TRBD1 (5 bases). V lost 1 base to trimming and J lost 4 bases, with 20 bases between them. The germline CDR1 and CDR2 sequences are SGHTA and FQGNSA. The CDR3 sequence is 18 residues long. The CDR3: CASSLVIQAATGYNEQFF. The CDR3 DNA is TGTGCCAGCAGCTTAGTGATACAGGCCGCTACAGGATACAATGAGCAGTTCTTC. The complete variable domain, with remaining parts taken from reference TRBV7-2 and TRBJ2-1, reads GAGVSQSPSNKVTEKGKDVELRCDPISGHTALYWYRQSLGQGLEFLIYFQGNSAPDKSGLPSDRFSAERTGGSVSTLTIQRTQQEDSAVYLCASSLVIQAATGYNEQFFGPGTRLTVL.

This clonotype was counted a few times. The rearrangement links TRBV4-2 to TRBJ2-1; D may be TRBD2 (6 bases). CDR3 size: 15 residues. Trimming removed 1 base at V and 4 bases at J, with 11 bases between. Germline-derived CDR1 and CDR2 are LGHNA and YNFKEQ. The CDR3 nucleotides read TGTGCCAGCAGCCAAGTGGGGGACTCATACAATGAGCAGTTCTTC. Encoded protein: CASSQVGDSYNEQFF.

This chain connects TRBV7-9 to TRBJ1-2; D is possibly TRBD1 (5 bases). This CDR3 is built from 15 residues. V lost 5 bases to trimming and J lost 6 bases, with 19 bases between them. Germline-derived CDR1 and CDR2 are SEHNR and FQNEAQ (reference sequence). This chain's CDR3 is CASSMTAGLKDGYTF. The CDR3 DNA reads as TGTGCCAGCAGCATGACGGCGGGGCTTAAGGATGGCTACACCTTC.

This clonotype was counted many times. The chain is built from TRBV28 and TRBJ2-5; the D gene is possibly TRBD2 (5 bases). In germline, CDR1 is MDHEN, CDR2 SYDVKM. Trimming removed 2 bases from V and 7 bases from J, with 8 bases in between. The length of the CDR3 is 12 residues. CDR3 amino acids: CASSLSRGTQYF. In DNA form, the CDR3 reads TGTGCCAGCAGTTTAAGCCGGGGGACCCAGTACTTC.

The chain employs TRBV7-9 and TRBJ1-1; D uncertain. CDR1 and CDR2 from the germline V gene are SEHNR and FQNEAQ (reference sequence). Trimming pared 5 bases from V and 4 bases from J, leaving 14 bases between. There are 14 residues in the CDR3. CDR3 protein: CASSPLTAPTEAFF. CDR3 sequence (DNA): TGTGCCAGCAGCCCCCTCACGGCCCCCACTGAAGCTTTCTTT.

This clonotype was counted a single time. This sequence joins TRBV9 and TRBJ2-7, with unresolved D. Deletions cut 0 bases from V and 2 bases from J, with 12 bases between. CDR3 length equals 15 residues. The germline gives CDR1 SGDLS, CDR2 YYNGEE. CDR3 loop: CASSVGVGSPYEQYF. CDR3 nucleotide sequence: TGTGCCAGCAGCGTAGGTGTCGGATCCCCCTACGAGCAGTACTTC.

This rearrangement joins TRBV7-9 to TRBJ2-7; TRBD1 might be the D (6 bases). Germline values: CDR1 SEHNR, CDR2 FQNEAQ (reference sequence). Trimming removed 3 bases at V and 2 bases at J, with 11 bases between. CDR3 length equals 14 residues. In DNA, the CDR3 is TGTGCCAGCAGCTTCCCGGGACACACCTACGAGCAGTACTTC. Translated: CASSFPGHTYEQYF.

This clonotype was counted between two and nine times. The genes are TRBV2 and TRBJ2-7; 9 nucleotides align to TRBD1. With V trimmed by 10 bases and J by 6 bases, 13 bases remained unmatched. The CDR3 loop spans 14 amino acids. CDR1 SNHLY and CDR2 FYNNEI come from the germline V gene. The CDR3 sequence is CANNRDRARSEQYF. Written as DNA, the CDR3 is TGTGCCAATAACCGGGACAGGGCAAGGAGCGAGCAGTACTTC.

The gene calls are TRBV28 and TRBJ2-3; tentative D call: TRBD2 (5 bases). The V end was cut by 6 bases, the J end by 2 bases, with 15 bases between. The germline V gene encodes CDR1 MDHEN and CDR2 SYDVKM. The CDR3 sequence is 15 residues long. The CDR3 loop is CASSPADRYTDTQYF. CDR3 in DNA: TGTGCCAGCAGCCCAGCGGACCGATACACAGATACGCAGTATTTT.

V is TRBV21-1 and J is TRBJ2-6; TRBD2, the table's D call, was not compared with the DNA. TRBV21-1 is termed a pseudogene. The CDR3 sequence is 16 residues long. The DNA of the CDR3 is TGTGCCAGCAGGGCAGGGACCTTCTCTGGGGCCAACGTCCTGACTTTC. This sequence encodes CASRAGTFSGANVLTF.

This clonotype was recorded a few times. For the CDR3, the DNA is TGCAGTGCGCATAGAAGGGGGCGTAATGAAAAACTGTTTTTT. Its translation is CSAHRRGRNEKLFF. The chain links TRBV20-1 to TRBJ1-4, with 7 positions matching TRBD1. There are 14 residues in the CDR3. From germline, CDR1 is DFQATT and CDR2 SNEGSKA (reference sequence). Trimming removed 6 bases from V and 4 bases from J; junction bases left unmatched: 8.

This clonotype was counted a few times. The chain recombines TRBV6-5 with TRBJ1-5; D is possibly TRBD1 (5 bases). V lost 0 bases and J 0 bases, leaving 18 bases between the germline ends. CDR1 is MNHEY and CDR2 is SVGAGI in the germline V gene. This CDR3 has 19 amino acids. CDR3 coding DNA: TGTGCCAGCAGTTACTCGTTGCAGGGCCCTCTAAATAGCAATCAGCCCCAGCATTTT. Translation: CASSYSLQGPLNSNQPQHF.

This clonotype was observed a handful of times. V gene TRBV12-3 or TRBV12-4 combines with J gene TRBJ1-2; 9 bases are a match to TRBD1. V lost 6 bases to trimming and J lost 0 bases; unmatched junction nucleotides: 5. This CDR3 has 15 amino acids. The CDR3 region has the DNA TGTGCCAGCAGCCCGAACAGGGGGCCTAACTATGGCTACACCTTC. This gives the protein CASSPNRGPNYGYTF.

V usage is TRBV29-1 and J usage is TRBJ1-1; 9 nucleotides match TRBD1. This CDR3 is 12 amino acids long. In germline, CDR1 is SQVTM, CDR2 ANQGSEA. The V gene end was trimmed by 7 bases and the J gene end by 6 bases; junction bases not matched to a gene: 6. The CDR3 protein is CSGEDRGAEAFF. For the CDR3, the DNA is TGCAGCGGAGAAGACAGGGGGGCTGAAGCTTTCTTT.